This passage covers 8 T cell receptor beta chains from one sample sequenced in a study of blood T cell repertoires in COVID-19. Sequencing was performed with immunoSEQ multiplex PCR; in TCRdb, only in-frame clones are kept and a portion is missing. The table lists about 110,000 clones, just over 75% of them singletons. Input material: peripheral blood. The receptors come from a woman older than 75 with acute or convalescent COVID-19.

Here the CDR3 reads CASSIEAGPGNQPQHF. The CDR3 DNA is TGTGCCAGTAGTATAGAGGCAGGGCCTGGGAATCAGCCCCAGCATTTT. V gene TRBV19 combines with J gene TRBJ1-5; tentative D call: TRBD1 (5 bases). Trimming left V 0 bases short and J 4 bases short, with 13 bases between. The CDR3 contains 16 residues. Germline V lookup: CDR1 LNHDA, CDR2 SQIVND (reference sequence).

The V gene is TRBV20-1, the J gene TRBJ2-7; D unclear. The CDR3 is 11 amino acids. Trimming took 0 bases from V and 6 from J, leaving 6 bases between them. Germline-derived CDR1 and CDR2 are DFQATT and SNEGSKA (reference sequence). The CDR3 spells CSARDWPEQYF. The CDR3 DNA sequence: TGCAGTGCTAGAGACTGGCCCGAGCAGTACTTC.

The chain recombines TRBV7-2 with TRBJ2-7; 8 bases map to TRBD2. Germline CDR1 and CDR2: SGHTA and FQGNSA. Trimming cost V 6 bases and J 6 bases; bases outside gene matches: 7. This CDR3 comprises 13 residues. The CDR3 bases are TGTGCCAGCAGTCCCCCCGCGGGGGGCGAGCAGTACTTC. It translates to CASSPPAGGEQYF.

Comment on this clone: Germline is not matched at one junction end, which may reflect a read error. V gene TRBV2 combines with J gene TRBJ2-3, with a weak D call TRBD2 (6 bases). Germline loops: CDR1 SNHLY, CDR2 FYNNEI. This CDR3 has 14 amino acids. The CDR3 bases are TGTGCCAGCACTGAAATAGCGGCCACAGATACGCAGTATTTT. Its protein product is CASTEIAATDTQYF.

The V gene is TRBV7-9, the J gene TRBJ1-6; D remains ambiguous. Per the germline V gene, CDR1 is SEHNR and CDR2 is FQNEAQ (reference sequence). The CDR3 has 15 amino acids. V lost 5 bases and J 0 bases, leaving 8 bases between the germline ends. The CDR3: CASSPPGSYNSPLHF. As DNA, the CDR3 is TGTGCCAGCAGCCCCCCAGGCTCCTATAATTCACCCCTCCACTTT.

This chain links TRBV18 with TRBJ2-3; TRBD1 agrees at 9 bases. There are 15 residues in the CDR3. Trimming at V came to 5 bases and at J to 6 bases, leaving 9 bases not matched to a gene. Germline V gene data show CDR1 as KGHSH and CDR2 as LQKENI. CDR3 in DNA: TGTGCCAGCTCAACTACAGGGGGCTGGAGGGATACGCAGTATTTT. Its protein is CASSTTGGWRDTQYF.

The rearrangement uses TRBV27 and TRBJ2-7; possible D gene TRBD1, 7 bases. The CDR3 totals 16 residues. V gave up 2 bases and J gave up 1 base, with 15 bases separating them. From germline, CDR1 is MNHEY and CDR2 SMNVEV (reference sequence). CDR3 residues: CASSLVAGQISYEQYF. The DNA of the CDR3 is TGTGCCAGCAGTTTAGTGGCGGGACAGATTTCCTACGAGCAGTACTTC.

CDR3 coding DNA: TGTGCCAGCAGGTCACAGGGGAACACTGAAGCTTTCTTT. Translated: CASRSQGNTEAFF. The rearrangement links TRBV3-1 (or the pseudogene TRBV3-2) to TRBJ1-1, with TRBD1 as a possible D gene (6 bases). There are 13 residues in the CDR3. Trimming took 6 bases from V and 1 from J, leaving 9 bases between them. Germline V gene sequence: CDR1 LGHDT, CDR2 YNNKEL (reference sequence).